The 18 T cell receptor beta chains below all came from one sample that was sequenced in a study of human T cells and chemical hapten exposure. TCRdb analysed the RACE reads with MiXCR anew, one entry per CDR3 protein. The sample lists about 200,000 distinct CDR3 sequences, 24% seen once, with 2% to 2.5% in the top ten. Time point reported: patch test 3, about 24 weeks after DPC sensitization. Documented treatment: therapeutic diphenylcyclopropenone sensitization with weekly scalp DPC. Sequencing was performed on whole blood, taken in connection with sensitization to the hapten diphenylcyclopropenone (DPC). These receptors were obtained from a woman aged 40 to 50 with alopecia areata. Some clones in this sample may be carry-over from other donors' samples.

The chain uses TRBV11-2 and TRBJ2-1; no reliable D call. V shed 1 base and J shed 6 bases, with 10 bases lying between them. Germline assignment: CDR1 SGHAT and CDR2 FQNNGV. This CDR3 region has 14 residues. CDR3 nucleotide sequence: TGTGCCAGCAGCTTAGCCGAACCCCCCAATGAGCAGTTCTTC. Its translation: CASSLAEPPNEQFF.

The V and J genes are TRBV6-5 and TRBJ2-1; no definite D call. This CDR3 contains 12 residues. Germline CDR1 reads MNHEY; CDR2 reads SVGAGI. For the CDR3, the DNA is TGTGGAAGCCGGAGCTCCTACAATGAGCAGTTCTTC. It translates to CGSRSSYNEQFF.

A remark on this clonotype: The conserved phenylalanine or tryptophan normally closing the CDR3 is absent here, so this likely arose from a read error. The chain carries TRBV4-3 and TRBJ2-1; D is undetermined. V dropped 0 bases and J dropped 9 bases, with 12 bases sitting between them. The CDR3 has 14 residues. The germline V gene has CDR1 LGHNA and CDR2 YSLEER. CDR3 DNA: TGCGCCAGCAGCCAAGAGCATTGGGCTTCTGAGCAGTTCTTA. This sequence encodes CASSQEHWASEQFL.

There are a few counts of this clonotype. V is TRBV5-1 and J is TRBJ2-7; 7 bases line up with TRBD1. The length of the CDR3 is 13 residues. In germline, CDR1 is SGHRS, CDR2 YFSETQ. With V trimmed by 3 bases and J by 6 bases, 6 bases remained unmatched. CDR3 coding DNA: TGCGCCAGCAGCTCACAAACAGGGGCCGAGCAGTACTTC. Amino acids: CASSSQTGAEQYF.

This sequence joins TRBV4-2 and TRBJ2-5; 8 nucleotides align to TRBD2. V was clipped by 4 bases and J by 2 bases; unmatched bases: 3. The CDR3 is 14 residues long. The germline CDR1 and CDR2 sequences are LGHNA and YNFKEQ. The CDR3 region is CASSPGLEQETQYF. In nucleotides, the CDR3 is TGTGCCAGCAGCCCGGGACTAGAACAAGAGACCCAGTACTTC.

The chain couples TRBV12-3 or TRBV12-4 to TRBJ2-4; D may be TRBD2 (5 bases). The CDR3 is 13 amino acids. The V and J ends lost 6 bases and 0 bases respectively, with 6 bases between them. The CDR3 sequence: CASRRVAKNIQYF. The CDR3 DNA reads TGTGCCAGCAGGCGGGTAGCCAAAAACATTCAGTACTTC.

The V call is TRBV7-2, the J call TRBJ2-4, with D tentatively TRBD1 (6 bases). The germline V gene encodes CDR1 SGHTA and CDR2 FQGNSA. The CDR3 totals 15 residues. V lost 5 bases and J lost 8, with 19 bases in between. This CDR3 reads CASSRQAGARDIQYF. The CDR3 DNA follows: TGTGCCAGCAGCCGACAGGCAGGCGCGAGGGACATTCAGTACTTC.

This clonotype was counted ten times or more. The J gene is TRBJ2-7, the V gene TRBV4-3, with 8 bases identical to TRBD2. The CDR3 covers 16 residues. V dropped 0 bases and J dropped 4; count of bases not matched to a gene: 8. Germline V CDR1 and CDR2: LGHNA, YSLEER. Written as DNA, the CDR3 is TGCGCCAGCAGCCAAGATCTGGCGGGAGGTGGTTACGAGCAGTACTTC. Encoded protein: CASSQDLAGGGYEQYF.

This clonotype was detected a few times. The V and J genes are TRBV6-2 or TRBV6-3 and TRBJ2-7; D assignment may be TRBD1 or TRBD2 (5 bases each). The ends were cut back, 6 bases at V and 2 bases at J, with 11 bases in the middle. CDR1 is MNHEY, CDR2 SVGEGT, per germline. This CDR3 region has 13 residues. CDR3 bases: TGTGCCAGCAGCCCGGGACCCACCTACGAGCAGTACTTC. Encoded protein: CASSPGPTYEQYF.

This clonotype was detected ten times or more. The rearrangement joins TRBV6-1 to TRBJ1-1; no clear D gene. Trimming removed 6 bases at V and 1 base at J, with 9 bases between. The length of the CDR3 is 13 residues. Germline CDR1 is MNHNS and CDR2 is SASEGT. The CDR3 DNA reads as TGTGCCAGCAGGCTTCAGGAGAACACTGAAGCTTTCTTT. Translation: CASRLQENTEAFF.

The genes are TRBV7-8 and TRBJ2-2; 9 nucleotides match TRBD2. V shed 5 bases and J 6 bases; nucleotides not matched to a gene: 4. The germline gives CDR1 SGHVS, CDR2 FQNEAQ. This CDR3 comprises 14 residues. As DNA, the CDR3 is TGTGCCAGCAGCCAGCGGGGGGTGGCCGGGGAGCTGTTTTTT. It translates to CASSQRGVAGELFF. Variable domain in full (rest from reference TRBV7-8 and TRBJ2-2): GAGVSQSPRYKVAKRGQDVALRCDPISGHVSLFWYQQALGQGPEFLTYFQNEAQLDKSGLPSDRFFAERPEGSVSTLKIQRTQQEDSAVYLCASSQRGVAGELFFGEGSRLTVL.

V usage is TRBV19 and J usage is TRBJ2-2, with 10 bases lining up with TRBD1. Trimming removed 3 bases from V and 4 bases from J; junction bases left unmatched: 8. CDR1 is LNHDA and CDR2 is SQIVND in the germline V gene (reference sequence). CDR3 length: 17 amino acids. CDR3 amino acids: CASSIGTGEAGTGELFF. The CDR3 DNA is TGTGCCAGTAGTATCGGGACAGGGGAGGCTGGCACCGGGGAGCTGTTTTTT.

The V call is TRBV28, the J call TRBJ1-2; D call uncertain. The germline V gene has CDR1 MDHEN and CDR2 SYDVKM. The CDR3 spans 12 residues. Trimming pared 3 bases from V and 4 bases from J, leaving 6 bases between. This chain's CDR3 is CASSLARYGYTF. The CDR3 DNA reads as TGTGCCAGCAGTTTGGCTCGCTATGGCTACACCTTC.

The CDR3: CAIRAGGGEQFF. Written as DNA, the CDR3 is TGTGCCATCAGGGCGGGAGGAGGGGAGCAGTTCTTC. This chain links TRBV10-3 with TRBJ2-1; 8 positions agree with TRBD2. Germline V gene data show CDR1 as ENHRY and CDR2 as SYGVKD. Trimming took 6 bases from V and 10 from J; bases not matched to a gene: 5. The CDR3 runs to 12 residues.

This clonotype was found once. The CDR3 sequence: CASSSPTVETQYF. CDR3 coding DNA: TGTGCCAGCAGCTCCCCCACAGTGGAAACCCAGTACTTC. V and J are TRBV7-2 and TRBJ2-5, with D uncertain. This CDR3 region has 13 residues. From germline, CDR1 is SGHTA and CDR2 FQGNSA. The germline V and J ends were trimmed by 4 bases and 8 bases, with 14 bases remaining between them.

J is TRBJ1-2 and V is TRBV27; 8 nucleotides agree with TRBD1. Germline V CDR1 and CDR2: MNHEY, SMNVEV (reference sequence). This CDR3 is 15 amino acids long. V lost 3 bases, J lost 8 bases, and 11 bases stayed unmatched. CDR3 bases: TGTGCCAGCAGTTTGGACCGGGACAGGCCCTTCGGCTACACCTTC. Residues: CASSLDRDRPFGYTF.

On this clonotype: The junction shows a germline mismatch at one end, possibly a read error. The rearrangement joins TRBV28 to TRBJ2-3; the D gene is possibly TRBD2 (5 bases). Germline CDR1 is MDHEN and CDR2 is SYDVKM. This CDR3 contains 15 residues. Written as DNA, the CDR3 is TGTGTCAGCACCACGGGGAACTACCCCACAGATACGCAGTATTTT. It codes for CVSTTGNYPTDTQYF.

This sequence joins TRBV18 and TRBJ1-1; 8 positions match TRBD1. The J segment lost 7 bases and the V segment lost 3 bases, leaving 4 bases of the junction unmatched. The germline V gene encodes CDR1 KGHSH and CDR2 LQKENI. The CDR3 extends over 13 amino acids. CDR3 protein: CASSPTGAGEAFF. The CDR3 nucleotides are TGTGCCAGCTCACCGACAGGGGCTGGTGAAGCTTTCTTT.